The T cell receptor (beta chain) under discussion was sequenced for a study of shared clonotypes between healthy human individuals. Study-wide context: There were three CD4 naive, three CD4 memory, two CD8 naive and one CD8 memory plates per donor.

Study-wide results and limits: Clonotype sharing across donors was expected to vary with sequencing depth. For sorted subsets, rarefaction showed incomplete sequencing despite large depth.

Libraries were prepared by immunoSEQ multiplex PCR; TCRdb keeps only in-frame clonotypes and omits some of them. In the table there are 2,500,000 or so clones, approximately 94% of which are singletons. The germline CDR1 and CDR2 sequences are SGHTS and YDEGEE. The CDR3 has 13 amino acids. V gave up 5 bases and J gave up 1 base, with 9 bases separating them. Concerning this clone itself: Its antigen is as yet unknown.

Donors were healthy HIV-negative adults without recent acute infections or vaccinations. The sequenced sample was naive CD4+ T cells sorted from blood. Subset denoted: CD45RA+ positively selected. The chain recombines TRBV5-8 with TRBJ1-1, with a possible D match to TRBD1 (5 bases). This sequence was found in a man between 18 and 35 years old in good health. The CDR3 sequence: CASSRGRNTEAFF. Written as DNA, the CDR3 is TGTGCCAGCAGTCGGGGGAGGAACACTGAAGCTTTCTTT.